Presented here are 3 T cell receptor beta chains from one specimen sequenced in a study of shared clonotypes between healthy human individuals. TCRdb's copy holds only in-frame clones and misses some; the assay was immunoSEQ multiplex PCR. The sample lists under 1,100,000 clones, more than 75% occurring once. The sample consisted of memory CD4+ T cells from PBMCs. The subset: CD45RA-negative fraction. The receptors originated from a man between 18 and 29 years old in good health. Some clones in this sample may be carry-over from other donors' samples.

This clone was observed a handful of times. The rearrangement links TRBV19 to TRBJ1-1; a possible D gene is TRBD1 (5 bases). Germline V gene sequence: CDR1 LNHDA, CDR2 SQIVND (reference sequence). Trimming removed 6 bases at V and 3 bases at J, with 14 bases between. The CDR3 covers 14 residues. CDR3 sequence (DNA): TGTGCCAGTAGCCATAACCGGGGGGACACTGAAGCTTTCTTT. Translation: CASSHNRGDTEAFF.

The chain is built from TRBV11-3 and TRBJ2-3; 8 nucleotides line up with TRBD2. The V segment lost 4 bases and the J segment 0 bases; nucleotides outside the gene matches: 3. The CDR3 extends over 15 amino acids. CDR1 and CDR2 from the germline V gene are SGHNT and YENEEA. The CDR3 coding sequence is TGTGCCAGCAGCTCGGGAGGGACTAGCACAGATACGCAGTATTTT. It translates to CASSSGGTSTDTQYF. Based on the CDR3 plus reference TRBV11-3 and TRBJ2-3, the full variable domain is EAGVVQSPRYKIIEKKQPVAFWCNPISGHNTLYWYLQNLGQGPELLIRYENEEAVDDSQLPKDRFSAERLKGVDSTLKIQPAELGDSAVYLCASSSGGTSTDTQYFGPGTRLTVL.

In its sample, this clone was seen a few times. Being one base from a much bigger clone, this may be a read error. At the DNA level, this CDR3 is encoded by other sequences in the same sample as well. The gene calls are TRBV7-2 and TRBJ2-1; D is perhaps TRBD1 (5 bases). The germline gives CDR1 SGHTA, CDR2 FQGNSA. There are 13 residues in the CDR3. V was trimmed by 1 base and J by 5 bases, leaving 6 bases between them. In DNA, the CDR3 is TGTGCCAGCAGCTTAGGACAGAACAATGAGCAGTTCTTC. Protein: CASSLGQNNEQFF.